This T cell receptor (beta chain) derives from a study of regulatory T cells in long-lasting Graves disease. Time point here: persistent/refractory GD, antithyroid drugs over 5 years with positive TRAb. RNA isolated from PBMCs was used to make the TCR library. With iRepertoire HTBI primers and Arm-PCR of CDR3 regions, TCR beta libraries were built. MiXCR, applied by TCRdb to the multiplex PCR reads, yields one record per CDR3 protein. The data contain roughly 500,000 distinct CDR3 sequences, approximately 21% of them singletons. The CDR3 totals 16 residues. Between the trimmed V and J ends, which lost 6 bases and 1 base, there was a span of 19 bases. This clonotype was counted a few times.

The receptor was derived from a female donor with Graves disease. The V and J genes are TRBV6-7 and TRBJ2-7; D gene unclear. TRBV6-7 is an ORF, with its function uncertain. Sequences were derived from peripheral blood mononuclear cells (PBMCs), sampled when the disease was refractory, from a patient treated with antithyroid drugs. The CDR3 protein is CASRVRAYAGSYEQYF. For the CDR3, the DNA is TGTGCCAGCAGGGTTCGAGCGTATGCCGGTTCCTACGAGCAGTACTTC.